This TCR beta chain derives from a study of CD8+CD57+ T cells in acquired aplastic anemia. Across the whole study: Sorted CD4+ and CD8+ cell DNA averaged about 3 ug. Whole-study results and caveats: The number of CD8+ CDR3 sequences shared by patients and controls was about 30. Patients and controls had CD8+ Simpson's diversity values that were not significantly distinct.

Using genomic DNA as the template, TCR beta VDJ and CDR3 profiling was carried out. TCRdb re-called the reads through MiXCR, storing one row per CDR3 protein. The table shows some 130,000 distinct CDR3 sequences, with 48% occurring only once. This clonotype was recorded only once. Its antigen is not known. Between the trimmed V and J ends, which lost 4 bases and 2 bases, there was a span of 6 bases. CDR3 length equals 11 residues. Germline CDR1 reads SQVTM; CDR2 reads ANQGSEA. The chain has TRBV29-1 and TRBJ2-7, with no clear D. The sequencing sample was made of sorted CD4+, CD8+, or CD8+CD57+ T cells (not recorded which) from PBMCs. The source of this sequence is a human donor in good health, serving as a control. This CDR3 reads CSVAAAYEQYF. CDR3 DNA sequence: TGCAGCGTTGCCGCGGCCTACGAGCAGTACTTC.